A single sample gave rise to the 8 T cell receptor beta chains below, sequenced in a study of control samples from healthy donors and cancer patients (dated by TCRdb to the early 2020s). Library prep was done by the immunoSEQ multiplex PCR assay. Here the immuneACCESS table is served through TCRdb, limited to in-frame sequences with V and J called. Missing clones are a known gap in these copies; in checked studies unresolved V genes cover under half, and the rest lacks a known reason. This sample is represented by some 150,000 clones; around 92% of them were singletons. The ten biggest clones cover approximately 1.6% of the sample. Sequencing input: blood. All receptors derive from a woman aged 25 to 39 in good health.

The rearrangement uses TRBV6-1 and TRBJ2-3; 10 bases map to TRBD2. The V and J ends lost 2 bases and 3 bases, in that order; junction bases with no gene match: 2. The length of the CDR3 is 15 residues. CDR1 is MNHNS, CDR2 SASEGT, per germline. This chain's CDR3 is CASSEIAGGTDTQYF. The DNA for the CDR3 is TGTGCCAGCAGTGAAATAGCGGGGGGTACAGATACGCAGTATTTT.

This clone was picked up one time. This chain links TRBV25-1 with TRBJ1-6; tentative D call: TRBD1 (6 bases). In germline, CDR1 is MGHDK, CDR2 SYGVNS. CDR3 length: 15 amino acids. Trimming shortened V by 3 bases and J by 3 bases, and 9 bases separated the two germline ends. For the CDR3, the DNA is TGTGCCAGCAGTGAGCTGGGACACTATAATTCACCCCTCCACTTT. As protein: CASSELGHYNSPLHF. Complete variable domain (other parts from reference TRBV25-1 and TRBJ1-6): EADIYQTPRYLVIGTGKKITLECSQTMGHDKMYWYQQDPGMELHLIHYSYGVNSTEKGDLSSESTVSRIRTEHFPLTLESARPSHTSQYLCASSELGHYNSPLHFGNGTRLTVT.

The chain has TRBV12-3 or TRBV12-4 and TRBJ1-4, with D possibly matching TRBD1 (5 bases). V dropped 8 bases and J dropped 0 bases, with 7 bases sitting between them. CDR3 size: 13 residues. The CDR3 nucleotides read TGTGCCAGCTCCAGGGCAACTAATGAAAAACTGTTTTTT. This gives the protein CASSRATNEKLFF.

The chain carries TRBV3-1 (or the pseudogene TRBV3-2) and TRBJ1-1, with D unresolved. V shed 3 bases and J shed 5 bases, with 10 bases lying between them. This CDR3 spans 13 amino acids. CDR1 is LGHDT, CDR2 YNNKEL, per germline (reference sequence). CDR3 sequence: CASSHGGRTEAFF. For the CDR3, the DNA is TGTGCCAGCAGCCACGGAGGGAGGACTGAAGCTTTCTTT.

The gene calls are TRBV19 and TRBJ1-5; D is unresolved. The ends were cut back, 5 bases at V and 0 bases at J, with 5 bases in the middle. The CDR3 extends over 13 amino acids. Per the germline V gene, CDR1 is LNHDA and CDR2 is SQIVND (reference sequence). The DNA of the CDR3 is TGTGCCAGTAGTCAACATAGCAATCAGCCCCAGCATTTT. Its translation is CASSQHSNQPQHF.

This chain uses TRBV5-1 with TRBJ2-1; TRBD1 matches at 8 bases. This CDR3 has 14 amino acids. Trimming at V came to 4 bases and at J to 3 bases, leaving 3 bases not matched to a gene. Germline-derived CDR1 and CDR2 are SGHRS and YFSETQ. The CDR3 nucleotides read TGCGCCAGCAGCCCCGACAGGGGCTACAATGAGCAGTTCTTC. Protein sequence: CASSPDRGYNEQFF.

The rearrangement links TRBV7-8 to TRBJ1-1; TRBD1 agrees at 8 bases. J was trimmed by 0 bases and V by 4 bases; bases with no gene match: 4. CDR3 length: 15 residues. Germline CDR1 is SGHVS and CDR2 is FQNEAQ. The CDR3 DNA follows: TGTGCCAGCAGCTGGGACAGGAATATGAACACTGAAGCTTTCTTT. Translation gives CASSWDRNMNTEAFF.

This chain joins TRBV5-1 and TRBJ2-3; 9 nucleotides line up with TRBD2. The trim removed 1 base at V and 1 base at J, leaving 4 bases unmatched. The CDR3 totals 16 residues. Per germline, CDR1 SGHRS and CDR2 YFSETQ. The CDR3 region is CASSLIAGARTDTQYF. The CDR3 DNA reads TGCGCCAGCAGCTTGATAGCGGGGGCCCGCACAGATACGCAGTATTTT. Full variable domain (outside the CDR3, taken from reference TRBV5-1 and TRBJ2-3): KAGVTQTPRYLIKTRGQQVTLSCSPISGHRSVSWYQQTPGQGLQFLFEYFSETQRNKGNFPGRFSGRQFSNSRSEMNVSTLELGDSALYLCASSLIAGARTDTQYFGPGTRLTVL.